This T cell receptor beta chain was sequenced for a study of shared clonotypes between healthy human individuals. At the level of the study: Used for every donor were three CD4 naive, three CD4 memory, two CD8 naive and one CD8 memory plate. Study-wide results and limits: Naive subsets typically showed greater estimated richness than memory subsets. Generation probability values for non-shared clonotypes were lower than those for clonotypes shared by all four donors.

The CDR3 covers 19 residues. Germline CDR1 is LNHNV and CDR2 is YYDKDF (reference sequence). The ends lost 0 bases at V and 1 base at J; junction bases unmatched: 12. Turning to this clone: Its target is not known.

Some clones are missing from TCRdb's copy, which holds only in-frame ones; the method was immunoSEQ multiplex PCR. The top ten hold 0.11% to 0.15% of the sample, which has millions of clones, more than 80% seen once. The rearrangement uses TRBV15 and TRBJ1-2; TRBD1 matches 9 bases. The sequenced material came from naive CD4+ T cells sorted from blood. The sample's subset: CD45RA+ positively selected. The source is a man between 18 and 29 years old in good health. DNA for the CDR3: TGTGCCACCAGCAGAGATCGGTTGGGACAGGGCGGAGGTAACTATGGCTACACCTTC. It is translated as CATSRDRLGQGGGNYGYTF.